A selection of T cell receptor beta chains follows, all from one sample in a study of blood T cell repertoires in COVID-19. Some clones are missing from TCRdb's copy, which holds only in-frame ones; the method was immunoSEQ multiplex PCR. The sample records fewer than 45,000 clones, roughly 80% being singletons. The sample taken for sequencing was peripheral blood. These TCRs come from a man between 60 and 75 years old with active COVID-19. CDR3s include the opening cysteine and the closing phenylalanine or tryptophan. D genes are given only for firm matches. Clone size appears in some rows only: once, few, many, or a class for an expanded clone.

abundance	j_gene	v_gene	d_gene	CDR3aa
-	TRBJ1-1	TRBV5-1	-	CASSLAGNGEAFF
-	TRBJ2-3	TRBV11-2	-	CASTAGGGGRTDTQYF
-	TRBJ2-7	TRBV7-9	TRBD2	CASSLEGTSDNLYEQYF
-	TRBJ2-6	TRBV6-6	-	CASRDSLTGANVLTF
-	TRBJ1-4	TRBV4-1	TRBD1	CASSQGTGAGKLFF
-	TRBJ2-7	TRBV2	TRBD2	CASSGGTSGRAGEQYF
-	TRBJ1-5	TRBV6-2/TRBV6-3	-	CASSYSLDNNQPQHF
once	TRBJ2-2	TRBV7-2	-	CASSAQNTGELFF
-	TRBJ2-3	TRBV7-9	TRBD1	CASTPGQGTDTQYF
-	TRBJ2-5	TRBV29-1	TRBD2	CSAPLGGGQETQYF
-	TRBJ1-1	TRBV7-2	TRBD1	CASSNRGGTEAFF
-	TRBJ1-5	TRBV29-1	-	CSVAVGQSNSNQPQHF
-	TRBJ2-7	TRBV5-4	TRBD2	CASSTGLAGEEGEQYF
-	TRBJ1-1	TRBV5-1	-	CASSLGLTGTNTEAFF
-	TRBJ2-1	TRBV3-1/TRBV3-2	TRBD2	CASSQGLAGANEQFF
-	TRBJ1-1	TRBV18	-	CASSQGSSGMNTEAFF
-	TRBJ2-7	TRBV7-2	-	CASSLLASGYEQYF
few	TRBJ2-3	TRBV6-4	TRBD2	CAIFAQREGRTDTQYF
-	TRBJ1-2	TRBV5-4	-	CASSLFGGGGGYTF
-	TRBJ1-6	TRBV18	-	CASSPLRTGDSPLHF
few	TRBJ2-5	TRBV6-2/TRBV6-3	TRBD2	CASSYASSGGPSPRDF
-	TRBJ2-2	TRBV6-4	-	CASRADGNTGELFF
-	TRBJ1-2	TRBV18	TRBD1	CASSPIADRANGYTF
few	TRBJ2-2	TRBV6-2/TRBV6-3	-	CASSYVRAGELFF
-	TRBJ2-1	TRBV2	-	CASSEDTEQFF
-	TRBJ1-4	TRBV9	-	CASSVAAGANEKLFF
-	TRBJ2-3	TRBV10-3	TRBD2	CAINSGDYTDTQYF
-	TRBJ1-2	TRBV19	-	CASRDSYYGYTF